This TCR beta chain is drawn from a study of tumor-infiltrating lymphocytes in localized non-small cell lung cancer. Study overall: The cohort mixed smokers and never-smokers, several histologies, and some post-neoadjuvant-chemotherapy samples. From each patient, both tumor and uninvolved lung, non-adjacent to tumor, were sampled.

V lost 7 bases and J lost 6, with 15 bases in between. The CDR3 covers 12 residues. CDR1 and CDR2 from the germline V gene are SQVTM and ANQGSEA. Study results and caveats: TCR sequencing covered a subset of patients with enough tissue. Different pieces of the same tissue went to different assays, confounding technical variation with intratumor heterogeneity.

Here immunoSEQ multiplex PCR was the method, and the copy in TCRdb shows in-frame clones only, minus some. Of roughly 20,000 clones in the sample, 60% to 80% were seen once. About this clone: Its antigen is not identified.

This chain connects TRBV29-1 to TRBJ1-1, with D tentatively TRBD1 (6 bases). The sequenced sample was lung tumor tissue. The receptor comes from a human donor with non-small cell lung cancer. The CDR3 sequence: CSGNRVKAEAFF. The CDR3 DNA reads TGCAGCGGAAACAGGGTAAAGGCTGAAGCTTTCTTT.